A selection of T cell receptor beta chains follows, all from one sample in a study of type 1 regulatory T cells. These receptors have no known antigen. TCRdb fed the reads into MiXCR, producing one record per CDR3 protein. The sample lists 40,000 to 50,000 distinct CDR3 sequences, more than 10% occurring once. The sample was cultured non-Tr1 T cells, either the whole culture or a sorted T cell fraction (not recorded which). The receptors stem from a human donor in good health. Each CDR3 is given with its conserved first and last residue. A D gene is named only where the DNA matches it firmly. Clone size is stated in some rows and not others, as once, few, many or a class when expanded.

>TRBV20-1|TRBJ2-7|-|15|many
CSARPFSEANYEQYF
TGCAGTGCTAGGCCCTTTTCAGAGGCTAACTACGAGCAGTACTTC
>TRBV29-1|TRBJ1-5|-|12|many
CSVTEGNQPQHF
TGCAGCGTCACTGAGGGCAATCAGCCCCAGCATTTT
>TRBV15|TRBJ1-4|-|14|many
CATSRGENNEKLFF
TGTGCCACCAGCAGAGGGGAGAATAATGAAAAACTGTTTTTT
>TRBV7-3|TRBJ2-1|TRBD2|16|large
CASSPGTSGALGEQFF
TGTGCCAGCAGCCCCGGGACTAGCGGGGCTTTGGGTGAGCAGTTCTTC
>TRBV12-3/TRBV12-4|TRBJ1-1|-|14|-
CASSGRQAATEAFF
TGTGCCAGCAGCGGACGACAGGCGGCCACTGAAGCTTTCTTT
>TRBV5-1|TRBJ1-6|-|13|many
CATGKAPGSPLHF
TGCGCCACCGGGAAAGCCCCTGGTTCACCCCTCCACTTT
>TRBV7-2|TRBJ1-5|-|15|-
CASSLVQGGNQPQHF
TGTGCCAGCAGCTTAGTACAGGGCGGCAATCAGCCCCAGCATTTT
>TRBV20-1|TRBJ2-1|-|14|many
CSARMEVFPHEQFF
TGCAGTGCTAGAATGGAAGTATTCCCCCATGAGCAGTTCTTC
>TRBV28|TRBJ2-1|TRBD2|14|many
CASSLPAGDDEQFF
TGTGCCAGCAGTTTACCAGCGGGAGATGATGAGCAGTTCTTC
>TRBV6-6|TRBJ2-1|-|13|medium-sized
CASSYSDDNEQFF
TGTGCCAGCAGTTACTCCGACGACAATGAGCAGTTCTTC
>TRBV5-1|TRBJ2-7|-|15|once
CASSPSAAPLYEQYF
TGCGCCAGCAGCCCCTCGGCGGCCCCTCTCTACGAGCAGTACTTC
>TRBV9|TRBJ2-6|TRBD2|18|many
CASSARDYHLLGANVLTF
TGTGCCAGCAGCGCCCGGGACTACCACCTTCTCGGGGCCAACGTCCTGACTTTC
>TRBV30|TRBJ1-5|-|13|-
CAWSLQGDQPQHF
TGTGCCTGGAGTTTACAGGGAGATCAGCCCCAGCATTTT
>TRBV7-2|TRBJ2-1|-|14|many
CASRPMDGNNEQFF
TGTGCCAGCAGACCGATGGACGGGAACAATGAGCAGTTCTTC
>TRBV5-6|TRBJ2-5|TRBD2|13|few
CASRLAGEAPQYF
TGTGCCAGCAGATTAGCGGGAGAGGCTCCCCAGTACTTC
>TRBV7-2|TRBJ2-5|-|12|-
CASSLFGETQYF
TGTGCCAGCAGCTTATTTGGGGAGACCCAGTACTTC
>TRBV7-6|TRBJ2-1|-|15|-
CASSLAGGPLNEQFF
TGTGCCAGCAGCTTAGCCGGGGGGCCGCTCAATGAGCAGTTCTTC
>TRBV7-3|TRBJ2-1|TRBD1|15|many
CASSRGQGALNEQFF
TGTGCCAGCAGCCGCGGACAGGGGGCGCTGAATGAGCAGTTCTTC
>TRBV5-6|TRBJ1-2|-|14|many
CASSPGMGYYGYTF
TGTGCCAGCAGCCCGGGCATGGGCTACTATGGCTACACCTTC
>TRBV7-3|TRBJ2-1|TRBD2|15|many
CASRPSGSRNNEQFF
TGTGCCAGCAGGCCCAGCGGGAGCCGAAACAATGAGCAGTTCTTC
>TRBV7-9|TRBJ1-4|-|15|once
CASSLVTGPNEKLFF
TGTGCCAGCAGCTTAGTCACAGGACCTAATGAAAAACTGTTTTTT
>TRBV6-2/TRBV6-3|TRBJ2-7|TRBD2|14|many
CASKLGLAYYEQYF
TGTGCCAGCAAGTTAGGACTAGCGTACTACGAGCAGTACTTC
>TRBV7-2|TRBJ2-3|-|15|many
CASSLIAGLTDTQYF
TGTGCCAGCAGCTTAATCGCGGGGTTGACAGATACGCAGTATTTT
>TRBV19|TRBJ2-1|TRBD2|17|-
CASRQPGGLAEGNEQFF
TGTGCCAGTAGACAACCAGGTGGGCTAGCGGAAGGGAATGAGCAGTTCTTC
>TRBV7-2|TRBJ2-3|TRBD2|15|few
CASSASGRASDTQYF
TGTGCCAGCAGCGCTAGCGGGAGGGCCTCAGATACGCAGTATTTT
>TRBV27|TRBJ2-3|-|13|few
CASRNRITDTQYF
TGTGCCAGCAGGAATCGCATCACAGATACGCAGTATTTT
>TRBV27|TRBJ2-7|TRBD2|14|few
CASSLGLASSEQYF
TGTGCCAGCAGTTTGGGACTAGCCTCGTCTGAGCAGTACTTC
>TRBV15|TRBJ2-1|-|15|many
CATSREGGTYNEQFF
TGTGCCACCAGCAGGGAGGGGGGAACTTACAATGAGCAGTTCTTC
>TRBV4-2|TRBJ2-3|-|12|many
CASSQDRDTQYF
TGTGCCAGCAGCCAAGATCGGGATACGCAGTATTTT
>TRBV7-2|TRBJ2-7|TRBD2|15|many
CASSLSGRVTYEQYF
TGTGCCAGCAGCTTATCCGGGAGGGTAACCTACGAGCAGTACTTC
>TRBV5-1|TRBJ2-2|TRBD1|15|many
CASSRRTGDGGELFF
TGCGCCAGCAGCCGGAGGACAGGGGACGGCGGGGAGCTGTTTTTT
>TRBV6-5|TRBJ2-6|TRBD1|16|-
CASRDTGAAGANVLTF
TGTGCCAGCAGAGATACAGGGGCGGCTGGGGCCAACGTCCTGACTTTC
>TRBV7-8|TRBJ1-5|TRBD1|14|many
CASSSGQDYQPQHF
TGTGCCAGCAGCTCGGGACAGGATTATCAGCCCCAGCATTTT
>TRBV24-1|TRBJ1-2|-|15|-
CATSDSIQGHYGYTF
TGTGCCACCAGTGACTCCATACAGGGACACTATGGCTACACCTTC
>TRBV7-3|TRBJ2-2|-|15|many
CASSLNGGNTGELFF
TGTGCCAGCAGCTTAAATGGGGGAAACACCGGGGAGCTGTTTTTT
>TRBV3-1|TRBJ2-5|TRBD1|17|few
CASSQLPGQGPQETQYF
TGTGCCAGCAGCCAACTACCGGGACAGGGGCCTCAAGAGACCCAGTACTTC
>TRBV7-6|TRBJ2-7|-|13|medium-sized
CASSLGASYEQYF
TGTGCCAGCAGCTTAGGAGCTTCGTACGAGCAGTACTTC
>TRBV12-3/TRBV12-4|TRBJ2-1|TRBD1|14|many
CASSPRTGSNEQFF
TGTGCCAGCAGTCCACGGACAGGGTCCAATGAGCAGTTCTTC
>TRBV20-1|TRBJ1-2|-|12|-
CSARAGWGGYTF
TGCAGTGCTAGAGCAGGGTGGGGTGGCTACACCTTC
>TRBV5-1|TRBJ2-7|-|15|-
CASSLVGGPTYEQYF
TGCGCCAGCAGCTTGGTGGGGGGGCCGACCTACGAGCAGTACTTC
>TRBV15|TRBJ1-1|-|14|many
CATSRESFNTEAFF
TGTGCCACCAGCAGAGAGTCCTTTAACACTGAAGCTTTCTTT
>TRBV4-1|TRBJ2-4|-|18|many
CASSQDPRLPVAKNIQYF
TGCGCCAGCAGCCAAGATCCCCGACTTCCCGTAGCCAAAAACATTCAGTACTTC
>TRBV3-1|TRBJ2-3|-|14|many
CASSPGPSVDTQYF
TGTGCCAGCAGCCCCGGACCGTCGGTAGATACGCAGTATTTT
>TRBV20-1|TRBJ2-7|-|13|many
CSARVGAFSEQYF
TGCAGTGCTAGAGTGGGGGCGTTTAGCGAGCAGTACTTC
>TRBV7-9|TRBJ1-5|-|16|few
CASSLAGDGGYAPQHF
TGTGCCAGCAGCTTAGCGGGGGACGGTGGATATGCTCCCCAGCATTTT
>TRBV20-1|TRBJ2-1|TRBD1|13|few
CSARGQTNNEQFF
TGCAGTGCCCGGGGACAGACAAACAATGAGCAGTTCTTC
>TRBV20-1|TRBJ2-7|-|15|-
CSAKLRDTLTWKQYF
TGCAGTGCTAAGCTCCGGGACACTTTGACTTGGAAGCAGTACTTC
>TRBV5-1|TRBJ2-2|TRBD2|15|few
CASSLDGGSAGELFF
TGCGCCAGCAGCTTGGACGGCGGGAGCGCCGGGGAGCTGTTTTTT